Sequencing of this T cell receptor (beta chain) was carried out in a study of shared clonotypes between healthy human individuals. Deep was the level at which the assay was run. Unsorted PBMC replicate PCRs drew on roughly 280 ng DNA, representing about 30,000 T cell genomes. Only in-frame clones appear in the TCRdb table, and some are missing; sequencing was by immunoSEQ multiplex PCR. The sample holds about half a million clones; approximately 71% are singletons and the top ten take around 12%. As to this clone: Its antigen is undetermined.

CDR3 length: 14 amino acids. Trimming stripped 10 bases from V and 6 bases from J, with 21 bases between. CDR1 is MGHDK and CDR2 is SYGVNS in the germline V gene. Findings and limits, study-wide: Researchers sampled only blood; tissue repertoires likely differ.

Healthy adults negative for HIV, lacking recent acute infections or vaccinations, served as donors. Sequenced input: PBMCs. The chain employs TRBV25-1 and TRBJ1-2; weak D call: TRBD1 (6 bases). This clonotype originated in a woman in her forties in good health. Some clones in this sample may be carry-over from other donors' samples. The CDR3 DNA follows: TGTGCCAACCTCGTGGGGGGGGCGCAAGATGGCTACACCTTC. It is translated as CANLVGGAQDGYTF.